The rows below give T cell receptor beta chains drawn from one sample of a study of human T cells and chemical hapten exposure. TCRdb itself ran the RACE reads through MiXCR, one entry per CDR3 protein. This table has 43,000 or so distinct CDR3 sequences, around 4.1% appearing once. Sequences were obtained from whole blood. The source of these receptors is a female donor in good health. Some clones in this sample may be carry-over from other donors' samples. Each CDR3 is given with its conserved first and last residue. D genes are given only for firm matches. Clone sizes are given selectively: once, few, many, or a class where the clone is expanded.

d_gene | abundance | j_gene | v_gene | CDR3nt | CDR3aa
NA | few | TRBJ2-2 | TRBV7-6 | TGTGCCAGCAGCTTAGTAAGGGGAAAGACCGGGGAGCTGTTTTTT | CASSLVRGKTGELFF
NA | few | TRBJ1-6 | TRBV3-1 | TGTGCCAGCAGCCAGCGCCCTCAGAGGTCACCCCTCCACTTT | CASSQRPQRSPLHF
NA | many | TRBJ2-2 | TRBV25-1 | TGTGCCAGCAGTGAATCGTCAGGGGGGCAGGCCGGGGAGCTGTTTTTT | CASSESSGGQAGELFF
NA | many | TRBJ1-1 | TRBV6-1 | TGTGCCAGCAGTGAGACCTGGACGAACACTGAAGCTTTCTTT | CASSETWTNTEAFF
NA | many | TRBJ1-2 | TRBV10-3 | TGTGCCATCGGAGGGGGATACACCTTC | CAIGGGYTF
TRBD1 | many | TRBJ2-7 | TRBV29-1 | TGCAGCGTTCGGACAGGGGGGACTGGCGAGCAGTACTTC | CSVRTGGTGEQYF
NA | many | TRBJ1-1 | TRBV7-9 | TGTGCCAGCAGCTTGATCGGGAGCACTGAAGCTTTCTTT | CASSLIGSTEAFF
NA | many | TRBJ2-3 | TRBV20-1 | TGCAGTGCTAGTCTACGCGCCTCGCGTGGCACAGATACGCAGTATTTT | CSASLRASRGTDTQYF
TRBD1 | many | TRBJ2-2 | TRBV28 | TGTGCCAGCAGTTTACAGGGGGCGGGCACCGGGGAGCTGTTTTTT | CASSLQGAGTGELFF
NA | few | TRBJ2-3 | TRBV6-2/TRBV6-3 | TGTGCCAGCAAGAACCCTTTACCCACAGATACGCAGTATTTT | CASKNPLPTDTQYF
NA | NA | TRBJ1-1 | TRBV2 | TGTGCCAGCACCGAAAGGACAGTAAACACTGAAGCTTTCTTT | CASTERTVNTEAFF
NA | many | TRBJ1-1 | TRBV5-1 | TGCGCCAGCAGCTTGGGCGAAAGCACTGAAGCTTTCTTT | CASSLGESTEAFF
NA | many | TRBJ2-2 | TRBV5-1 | TGCGCCAGCAGCTTGGCAGCGAACACCGGGGAGCTGTTTTTT | CASSLAANTGELFF
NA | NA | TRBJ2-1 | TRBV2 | TGTGCCAGCAGTGCTCGGGCGGGGACCTACAATGAGCAGTTCTTC | CASSARAGTYNEQFF
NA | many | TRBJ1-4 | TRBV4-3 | TGCGCCAGCAGCCAAAATTGGGACCTGGGGACAGAAAAACTGTTTTTT | CASSQNWDLGTEKLFF
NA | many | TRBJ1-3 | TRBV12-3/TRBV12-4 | TGTGCCAGCAGTCCCTGGTTGGGAGGGCAACTGAATTTCTCTGGAAACACCATATATTTT | CASSPWLGGQLNFSGNTIYF
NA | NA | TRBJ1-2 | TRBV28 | TGTGCCAGCAGTGAATGGGGTCGGAGGGCCGGGGGGGCCTATGGCTACACCTTC | CASSEWGRRAGGAYGYTF
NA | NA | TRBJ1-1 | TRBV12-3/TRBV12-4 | TGTGCCAGCACCCTTCGAGGGGTCGGGATGAACACTGAAGCTTTCTTT | CASTLRGVGMNTEAFF
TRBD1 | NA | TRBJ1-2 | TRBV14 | TGTGCCAGCAGCCTCTACACAGGGGGCGGCAGCGGCTACACCTTC | CASSLYTGGGSGYTF
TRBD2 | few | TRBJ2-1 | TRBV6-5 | TGTGCCAGCAGTTACCCCGCTCGCGGGGGGGCCCATGAGCAGTTCTTC | CASSYPARGGAHEQFF
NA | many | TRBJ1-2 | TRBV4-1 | TGCGCCAGCAGCCAAGTGGGTCGGCTCGATGGGGAGTACACCTTC | CASSQVGRLDGEYTF
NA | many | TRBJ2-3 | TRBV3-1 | TGTGCCAGCAGCCAAGTAGGTTGGGGCACAGATACGCAGTATTTT | CASSQVGWGTDTQYF
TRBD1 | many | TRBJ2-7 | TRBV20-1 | TGCAGTGCAGGACAGGGAGACGAGCAGTACTTC | CSAGQGDEQYF
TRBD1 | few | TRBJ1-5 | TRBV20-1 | TGCAGTGTTCCCAGGGGGATTAGCAATCAGCCCCAGCATTTT | CSVPRGISNQPQHF
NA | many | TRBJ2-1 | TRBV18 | TGTGCCAGCTCATCAGGGGCTGACAATGAGCAGTTCTTC | CASSSGADNEQFF
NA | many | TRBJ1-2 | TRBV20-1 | TGCAGTGCTCCAGGGGTTTATGGCTACACCTTC | CSAPGVYGYTF
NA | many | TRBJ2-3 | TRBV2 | TGTGCCAGCAGTGATATAAGCACAGATACGCAGTATTTT | CASSDISTDTQYF
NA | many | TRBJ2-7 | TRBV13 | TGTGCCAGCAGCTTTTATGAAACCTACGAGCAGTACTTC | CASSFYETYEQYF
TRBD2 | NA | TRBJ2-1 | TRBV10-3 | TGTGCCATCAGTGTGACTAGCGGGGACTACAATGAGCAGTTCTTC | CAISVTSGDYNEQFF
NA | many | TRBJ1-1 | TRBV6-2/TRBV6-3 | TGTGCCAGCAGCCCCCCATGGGGGGCGGCTAACACTGAAGCTTTCTTT | CASSPPWGAANTEAFF
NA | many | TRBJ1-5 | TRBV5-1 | TGCGCCAGCAGCCGGACACCAGCCAGCAATCAGCCCCAGCATTTT | CASSRTPASNQPQHF
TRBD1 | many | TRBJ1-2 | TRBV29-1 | TGCAGCGTAGAGACAGGGCCGGACTATGGCTACACCTTC | CSVETGPDYGYTF
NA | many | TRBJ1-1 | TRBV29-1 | TGCAGCGTTGTTATCCAGCTGAACACTGAAGCTTTCTTT | CSVVIQLNTEAFF
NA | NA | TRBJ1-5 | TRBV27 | TGTGCCAGCAGTTTGTCAGGGGCGCAGCAGCCCCAGCATTTT | CASSLSGAQQPQHF
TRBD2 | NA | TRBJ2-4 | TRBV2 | TGTGCCAGCGTGAAACTAGCGGGGGTAGCCAAAAACATTCAGTACTTC | CASVKLAGVAKNIQYF
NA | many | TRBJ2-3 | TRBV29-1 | TGCAGCGTTGTAGGGGAATTTGGCACAGATACGCAGTATTTT | CSVVGEFGTDTQYF
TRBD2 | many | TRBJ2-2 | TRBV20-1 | TGCAGTGCTAGGCTAGCGGGGGGGACCGGGGAGCTGTTTTTT | CSARLAGGTGELFF
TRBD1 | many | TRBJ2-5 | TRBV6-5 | TGTGCCAGCAGTTTTTCACAGGGGGGCACTCAAGAGACCCAGTACTTC | CASSFSQGGTQETQYF
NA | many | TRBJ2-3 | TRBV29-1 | TGCAGCGTTGCACTCACTAGAGGTGAGGGGGATACGCAGTATTTT | CSVALTRGEGDTQYF
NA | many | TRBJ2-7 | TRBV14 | TGTGCCAGCAGCCAAGCCCGGACCGAGCAGTACTTC | CASSQARTEQYF
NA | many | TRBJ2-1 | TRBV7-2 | TGTGCCAGCACCCCCGGATTTTACAATGAGCAGTTCTTC | CASTPGFYNEQFF
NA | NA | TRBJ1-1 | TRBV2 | TGTGCCAGCAGTGTGGACACTGAAGCTTTCTTT | CASSVDTEAFF
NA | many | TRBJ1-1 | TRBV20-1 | TGCAGTGCTCCCCGACAGTCCTCTGAAGCTTTCTTT | CSAPRQSSEAFF
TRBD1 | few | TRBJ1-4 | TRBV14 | TGTGCCAGCAGTCCCACAGGGGGAGTTTTATCGGGTGAAAAACTGTTTTTT | CASSPTGGVLSGEKLFF
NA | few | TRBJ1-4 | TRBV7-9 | TGTGCCAGCGTAGCCCCCTCGGAAAAACTGTTTTTT | CASVAPSEKLFF
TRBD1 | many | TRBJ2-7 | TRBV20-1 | TGCAGTGCTAGAAGATTGAGGGACAGTCTTTTAGGGGACGAGCAGTACTTC | CSARRLRDSLLGDEQYF
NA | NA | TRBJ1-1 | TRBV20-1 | TGCAGTGCTGGTGACTCGAACACTGAAGCTTTCTTT | CSAGDSNTEAFF
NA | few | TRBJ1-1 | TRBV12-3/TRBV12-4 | TGTGCCAGCAGCTGGGACACCCTGAACACTGAAGCTTTCTTT | CASSWDTLNTEAFF
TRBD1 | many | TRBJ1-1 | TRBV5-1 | TGCGCCAGCAGTGGAATGACAGGGGAGAACACTGAAGCTTTCTTT | CASSGMTGENTEAFF
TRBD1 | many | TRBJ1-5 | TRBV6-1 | TGTGCCAGCAGGGAACAGGGGAATCAGCCCCAGCATTTT | CASREQGNQPQHF
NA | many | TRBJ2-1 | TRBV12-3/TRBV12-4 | TGTGCCCTCCTGCGGGGCGGTGAGCAGTTCTTC | CALLRGGEQFF
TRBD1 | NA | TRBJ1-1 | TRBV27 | TGTGCCAGCAGTCCGGGGACAGCCTCGTGGACTGAAGCTTTCTTT | CASSPGTASWTEAFF
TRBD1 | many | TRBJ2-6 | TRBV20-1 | TGCAGTGCGGAGAGCGACAGGGCTGGGGCCAACGTCCTGACTTTC | CSAESDRAGANVLTF
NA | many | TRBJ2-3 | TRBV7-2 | TGTGCCAGCAGCCCTGGCCCGGCGGCGCAGTATTTT | CASSPGPAAQYF
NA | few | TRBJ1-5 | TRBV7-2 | TGTGCCAGCAGCCTCGTTGGGGTGAGCAATCAGCCCCAGCATTTT | CASSLVGVSNQPQHF